What follows are 16 T cell receptor beta chains derived from one specimen sequenced in a study of T-cell memory formation after mild COVID-19. TCRdb reprocessed the 5' RACE reads with MiXCR, giving one entry per CDR3 protein. In the table there are hundreds of thousands of distinct CDR3 sequences, 20% to 30% of which are singletons. The sequencing sample was made of PBMCs or a T cell subset sorted from them (not recorded which). The receptors were sampled from an adult woman who had mild COVID-19 (a few samples of this study predate the infection). Cell type and time point are not known.

The rearrangement uses TRBV6-5 and TRBJ2-3; 9 nucleotides align to TRBD2. The CDR3 is 15 residues long. The V segment lost 3 bases and the J segment 4 bases; nucleotides outside the gene matches: 5. CDR1 and CDR2 from the germline V gene are MNHEY and SVGAGI. The CDR3 bases are TGTGCCAGCAGTTATAGCGGGAGCGGGTCAGATACGCAGTATTTT. Protein sequence: CASSYSGSGSDTQYF.

This clonotype appeared a few times. This chain links TRBV12-3 or TRBV12-4 with TRBJ1-4; possible D gene TRBD1, 6 bases. Trimming removed 3 bases at V and 7 bases at J, with 12 bases between. The CDR3 sequence is 14 residues long. The CDR3 region has the DNA TGTGCCAGCAGTTTCGGTACAGGGAGTGAAAAACTGTTTTTT. It encodes CASSFGTGSEKLFF.

The chain carries TRBV5-6 and TRBJ2-6; D remains ambiguous. The germline V gene encodes CDR1 SGHDT and CDR2 YYEEEE. The CDR3 is made up of 13 amino acids. The ends were cut back, 5 bases at V and 1 base at J, with 4 bases in the middle. The CDR3: CASRQSGANVLTF. The CDR3 nucleotides read TGTGCCAGCAGGCAGTCTGGGGCCAACGTCCTGACTTTC.

The chain uses TRBV19 and TRBJ2-1; 11 nucleotides line up with TRBD2. CDR3 length equals 14 residues. CDR1 and CDR2 (germline): LNHDA, SQIVND (reference sequence). V lost 3 bases, J lost 11 bases, and 6 bases stayed unmatched. The CDR3 DNA is TGTGCCAGTAGTATCACCGGGACTAGCGGACAGCAGTTCTTC. Translated: CASSITGTSGQQFF. Looking up the rest from reference TRBV19 and TRBJ2-1 gives the full variable domain: DGGITQSPKYLFRKEGQNVTLSCEQNLNHDAMYWYRQDPGQGLRLIYYSQIVNDFQKGDIAEGYSVSREKKESFPLTVTSAQKNPTAFYLCASSITGTSGQQFFGPGTRLTVL.

About this clonotype: One end of the junction fails to match germline, which may point to a read error. This chain connects TRBV28 to TRBJ2-7; either TRBD1 or TRBD2 may supply D (5 bases each). The CDR3 contains 15 residues. Germline V gene lookup returns CDR1 MDHEN and CDR2 SYDVKM. In DNA, the CDR3 is TGTGCCAGCAGTTCAACCGGGACCAGCTCCTACGAGCAGTGCTTC. It translates to CASSSTGTSSYEQCF.

The chain has TRBV24-1 and TRBJ2-3; 14 bases line up with TRBD2. With 7 bases clipped from V and 7 bases from J, the junction kept 3 bases outside the gene matches. The CDR3 runs to 14 residues. CDR1 KGHDR and CDR2 SFDVKD come from the germline V gene. This CDR3 reads CATRGTSGRNTQYF. Here the CDR3 DNA reads TGTGCCACCAGGGGGACTAGCGGGAGAAATACGCAGTATTTT.

CDR3 amino acids: CASSLRIGTENTGELFF. As DNA, the CDR3 is TGTGCCAGCAGTCTACGCATAGGGACGGAGAACACCGGGGAGCTGTTTTTT. J is TRBJ2-2 and V is TRBV12-3 or TRBV12-4; D is possibly TRBD1 or TRBD2 (5 bases each). V lost 5 bases to trimming and J lost 1 base, with 17 bases between them. The CDR3 is made up of 17 amino acids.

This clonotype was detected only a few times. The rearrangement joins TRBV10-3 to TRBJ2-5; 9 nucleotides line up with TRBD1. This CDR3 contains 16 residues. CDR1 is ENHRY and CDR2 is SYGVKD in the germline V gene. Germline trimming cut 6 bases from V and 5 bases from J; bases unmatched to any gene: 13. CDR3 region: CAIRPEDRGGLETQYF. For the CDR3, the DNA is TGTGCCATCAGACCCGAGGACAGGGGAGGGCTGGAGACCCAGTACTTC.

This clonotype was recorded a few times. The V call is TRBV12-3 or TRBV12-4, the J call TRBJ2-1; TRBD2 agrees at 7 bases. CDR3 length equals 14 residues. V shed 6 bases and J 5 bases; nucleotides not matched to a gene: 7. The CDR3 DNA follows: TGTGCCAGCAGCCCCGGGGGGAGCGACAATGAGCAGTTCTTC. Its translation is CASSPGGSDNEQFF.

V and J are TRBV10-3 and TRBJ2-7; D perhaps matches TRBD1 (6 bases). Germline V gene data show CDR1 as ENHRY and CDR2 as SYGVKD. V lost 2 bases and J 5 bases, leaving 16 bases between the germline ends. The CDR3 runs to 15 residues. The CDR3 spells CAISEDQGNIHEQYF. As DNA, the CDR3 is TGTGCCATCAGTGAGGATCAGGGGAATATACACGAGCAGTACTTC.

The V call is TRBV6-1, the J call TRBJ2-5, with 12 bases lining up with TRBD2. The trim removed 7 bases at V and 5 bases at J, leaving 8 bases unmatched. CDR1 and CDR2 (germline): MNHNS, SASEGT. The CDR3 is made up of 15 amino acids. CDR3 loop: CASTGLAGTPETQYF. CDR3 bases: TGTGCCAGCACCGGACTAGCGGGGACTCCGGAGACCCAGTACTTC.

This clonotype was detected a few times. J is TRBJ2-7 and V is TRBV25-1; the match to TRBD1 covers 11 bases. The germline CDR1 and CDR2 sequences are MGHDK and SYGVNS. The CDR3 sequence is 16 residues long. V was pared by 4 bases and J by 3 bases, with 8 bases of the junction left unmatched. The CDR3 DNA sequence: TGTGCCAGCAGTGGGGGGACCGGGACAGGGGGCTACGAGCAGTACTTC. Translated: CASSGGTGTGGYEQYF.

This sequence joins TRBV5-4 and TRBJ2-1; D may be TRBD1 (6 bases). Trimming cost V 0 bases and J 9 bases, with 16 bases left between them. The CDR3 extends over 15 amino acids. Germline assignment: CDR1 SGHNT and CDR2 YYREEE (reference sequence). The CDR3 is CASSLVGAPSGEQFF. The CDR3 bases are TGTGCCAGCAGCTTGGTGGGGGCCCCAAGCGGTGAGCAGTTCTTC.

This clonotype was recorded a few times. V is TRBV14 and J is TRBJ2-1, with TRBD1 as a possible D gene (6 bases). The germline V gene has CDR1 SGHDN and CDR2 FVKESK. Trimming left V 1 base short and J 12 bases short, with 10 bases between. The CDR3 sequence is 12 residues long. CDR3 in DNA: TGTGCCAGCAGCCAAGTACAGGGTGGGCAGTTCTTC. This translates into CASSQVQGGQFF. Using reference TRBV14 and TRBJ2-1 for the parts outside the CDR3, the full variable domain is EAGVTQFPSHSVIEKGQTVTLRCDPISGHDNLYWYRRVMGKEIKFLLHFVKESKQDESGMPNNRFLAERTGGTYSTLKVQPAELEDSGVYFCASSQVQGGQFFGPGTRLTVL.

This clonotype showed up just a few times. V usage is TRBV7-2 and J usage is TRBJ2-3; maybe TRBD2 (5 bases). Germline V gene lookup returns CDR1 SGHTA and CDR2 FQGNSA. V was shortened by 7 bases and J by 3 bases, with 11 bases between the two germline ends. The CDR3 runs to 13 residues. The CDR3 region has the DNA TGTGCCAGCAACCTCGGGGTTACAGATACGCAGTATTTT. This codes for CASNLGVTDTQYF.

This chain uses TRBV18 with TRBJ2-3; D is possibly TRBD2 (5 bases). Between the trimmed V and J ends, which lost 2 bases and 6 bases, there was a span of 9 bases. This CDR3 region has 13 residues. Germline V gene lookup returns CDR1 KGHSH and CDR2 LQKENI. CDR3 amino acids: CASSPGGSDTQYF. CDR3 bases: TGTGCCAGCTCACCAGGAGGATCCGATACGCAGTATTTT.